The TCR beta chain described here comes from a study of PD-1 blockade in classical Hodgkin lymphoma. As concerns this clone: Its specificity is unknown.

Findings of the study overall: In newly diagnosed patients, baseline TCR diversity was reportedly below that of healthy donors.

Data came from immunoSEQ multiplex PCR; TCRdb stores just in-frame clones and leaves some out. This sample has around 20,000 clones; about four fifths occur once, and the top ten carry 15% to 20%. V lost 3 bases to trimming and J lost 3 bases; unmatched junction nucleotides: 4. The CDR3 extends over 14 amino acids. Germline V gene data show CDR1 as WNHNN and CDR2 as SYGVQD (reference sequence). Every one of the patients relapsed after autologous stem cell transplantation (brentuximab vedotin exposure was variable). The receptor comes from a human donor with classical Hodgkin lymphoma. The sample was peripheral blood mononuclear cells (PBMCs), taken before the second cycle of nivolumab. The genes are TRBV10-1 and TRBJ2-7; 8 nucleotides align to TRBD2. As DNA, the CDR3 is TGCGCCAGCAGTGAAACCGGGACTAGCTACGAGCAGTACTTC. Its translation: CASSETGTSYEQYF.